This T cell receptor beta chain came from a study of T cell repertoires in cytomegalovirus infection. This clonotype was picked up a small number of times. Its antigen is unidentified. V dropped 3 bases and J dropped 5 bases, with 13 bases sitting between them. Germline values: CDR1 SEHNR, CDR2 FQNEAQ (reference sequence). This CDR3 region has 14 residues. TCRdb re-analysed the reads in MiXCR, keeping a single row per CDR3 protein. This repertoire shows approximately 770,000 distinct CDR3 sequences, under 35% found once; its top ten account for around 12%. Sample: cultured CD8+ T cells from PBMCs, taken from culture after CMV antigen stimulation. The chain carries TRBV7-9 and TRBJ2-5, with D possibly TRBD2 on 6 matching bases. The clonotype originates from a human donor in good health (CMV status not recorded). Some clones in this sample may be carry-over from other donors' samples. For the CDR3, the DNA is TGTGCCAGCAGCTTCGACGGGGCGGGGGAGACCCAGTACTTC. Translating it yields CASSFDGAGETQYF.